This is a list of T cell receptor beta chains from one sample in a study of cytomegalovirus exposure and HLA in healthy donors. TCRdb keeps only in-frame clones here, not all; method: immunoSEQ multiplex PCR. The table records around 160,000 clones, 80% to 90% of them present only once. Material: PBMCs. These TCRs come from a man younger than 35 in good health and CMV-seropositive. The CDR3 runs from the conserved cysteine through the conserved F or W. Fields, in order: J gene, V gene, D gene, clone size, CDR3 protein, CDR3 DNA. The D gene is left open where the match is weak. Where a row states a size, it is once, few, many or the class of an expanded clone; other rows omit it.

TRBJ1-2 TRBV7-9 NA NA CASSPMRGPNYGYTF TGTGCCAGCAGCCCCATGCGGGGGCCCAACTATGGCTACACCTTC
TRBJ2-1 TRBV27 TRBD2 NA CASSPLAGVDNEQFF TGTGCCAGCAGTCCACTAGCGGGGGTGGACAATGAGCAGTTCTTC
TRBJ1-1 TRBV30 TRBD1 once CAWSVGRGDTEAFF TGTGCCTGGAGTGTCGGCAGGGGGGACACTGAAGCTTTCTTT
TRBJ2-3 TRBV10-2 TRBD2 NA CASHGGAPDTQYF TGCGCCAGCCACGGGGGGGCCCCAGATACGCAGTATTTT
TRBJ2-7 TRBV19 TRBD1 NA CASSIAGTGESYEQYF TGTGCCAGTAGTATAGCCGGGACAGGGGAATCCTACGAGCAGTACTTC
TRBJ2-6 TRBV9 NA NA CASRPGSNFASGANVLTF TGTGCCAGCCGACCGGGGTCTAACTTTGCGTCTGGGGCCAACGTCCTGACTTTC
TRBJ2-1 TRBV6-5 NA NA CASRSLNEQFF TGTGCCAGCAGATCCCTGAATGAGCAGTTCTTC
TRBJ1-2 TRBV5-1 TRBD1 NA CASSLGTGGGGYTF TGCGCCAGCAGCTTGGGAACAGGGGGTGGTGGCTACACCTTC
TRBJ2-2 TRBV18 NA NA CASSPIKQTNTGELFF TGTGCCAGCTCACCAATTAAACAGACCAACACCGGGGAGCTGTTTTTT
TRBJ2-3 TRBV9 TRBD2 NA CASSSRLASTDTQYF TGTGCCAGCAGCTCCCGACTAGCGAGCACAGATACGCAGTATTTT
TRBJ2-3 TRBV9 TRBD2 NA CASSETSGTDTQYF TGTGCCAGCAGCGAGACTAGCGGCACAGATACGCAGTATTTT
TRBJ1-2 TRBV27 TRBD1 NA CASSYSGTGSSTF TGTGCCAGCAGTTACTCCGGGACAGGGTCCTCGACATTC
TRBJ2-1 TRBV4-3 TRBD2 NA CASSQDVLAGGNNEQFF TGCGCCAGCAGCCAAGATGTTCTAGCGGGGGGAAACAATGAGCAGTTCTTC
TRBJ2-3 TRBV11-1 TRBD1 once CACYWDRCTDTQYF TGTGCCTGCTACTGGGACAGGTGCACAGATACGCAGTATTTT
TRBJ1-1 TRBV2 TRBD1 few CASQGAGTEAFF TGTGCCAGCCAGGGGGCTGGTACTGAAGCTTTCTTT
TRBJ2-1 TRBV7-6 NA NA CASSSTRRDSMGNEQFF TGTGCCAGCAGCTCAACTAGGAGGGACAGCATGGGAAATGAGCAGTTCTTC
TRBJ2-1 TRBV6-1 TRBD2 NA CASSEVGSGGYNEQFF TGTGCCAGCAGTGAAGTGGGTAGCGGGGGCTACAATGAGCAGTTCTTC
TRBJ1-2 TRBV7-9 TRBD1 once CASSFLDRDYGYTF TGTGCCAGCAGCTTCCTGGACAGGGACTATGGCTACACCTTC
TRBJ2-7 TRBV10-1 NA NA CASSEIWGAGEQYF TGCGCCAGCAGTGAAATTTGGGGAGCCGGGGAGCAGTACTTC
TRBJ2-2 TRBV21-1 NA NA CASSNGENTGELFF TGTGCCAGCAGCAACGGGGAAAACACCGGGGAGCTGTTTTTT
TRBJ1-1 TRBV5-6 NA few CASSLGENWEAFF TGTGCCAGCAGCTTGGGTGAGAACTGGGAAGCTTTCTTT
TRBJ2-4 TRBV18 NA NA CASSPMGGSAKNIQYF TGTGCCAGCTCCCCCATGGGCGGGTCGGCCAAAAACATTCAGTACTTC
TRBJ2-5 TRBV5-1 TRBD1 NA CASSLQDRAQETQYF TGCGCCAGCAGCTTGCAGGACAGGGCCCAAGAGACCCAGTACTTC
TRBJ2-2 TRBV15 NA NA CATSRDWLGSTGELFF TGTGCCACCAGCAGAGATTGGCTAGGTTCCACCGGGGAGCTGTTTTTT
TRBJ1-1 TRBV4-1 NA NA CASSQVGGKNTEAFF TGCGCCAGCAGCCAAGTGGGGGGGAAGAACACTGAAGCTTTCTTT
TRBJ2-7 TRBV7-6 TRBD2 once CASSFGGTYEQYF TGTGCCAGCAGCTTCGGGGGGACGTACGAGCAGTACTTC
TRBJ1-1 TRBV5-1 TRBD1 few CASSNRDRGAEAFF TGCGCCAGCAGCAACCGGGACAGGGGCGCTGAAGCTTTCTTT
TRBJ2-1 TRBV28 NA NA CASTHNRGSSYNEQFF TGTGCCAGCACCCACAACCGGGGGAGCTCCTACAATGAGCAGTTCTTC